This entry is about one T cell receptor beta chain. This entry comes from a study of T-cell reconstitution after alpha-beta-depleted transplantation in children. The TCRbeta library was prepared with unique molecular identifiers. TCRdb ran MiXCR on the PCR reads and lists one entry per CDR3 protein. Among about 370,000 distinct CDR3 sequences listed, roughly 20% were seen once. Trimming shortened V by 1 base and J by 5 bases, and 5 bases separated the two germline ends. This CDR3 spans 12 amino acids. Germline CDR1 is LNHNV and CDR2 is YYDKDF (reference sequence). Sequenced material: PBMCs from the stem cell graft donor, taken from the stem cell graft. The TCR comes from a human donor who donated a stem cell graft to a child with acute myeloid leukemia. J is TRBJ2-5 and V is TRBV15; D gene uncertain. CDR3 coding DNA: TGTGCCACCAGCAGAGTCATCGAGACCCAGTACTTC. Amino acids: CATSRVIETQYF.